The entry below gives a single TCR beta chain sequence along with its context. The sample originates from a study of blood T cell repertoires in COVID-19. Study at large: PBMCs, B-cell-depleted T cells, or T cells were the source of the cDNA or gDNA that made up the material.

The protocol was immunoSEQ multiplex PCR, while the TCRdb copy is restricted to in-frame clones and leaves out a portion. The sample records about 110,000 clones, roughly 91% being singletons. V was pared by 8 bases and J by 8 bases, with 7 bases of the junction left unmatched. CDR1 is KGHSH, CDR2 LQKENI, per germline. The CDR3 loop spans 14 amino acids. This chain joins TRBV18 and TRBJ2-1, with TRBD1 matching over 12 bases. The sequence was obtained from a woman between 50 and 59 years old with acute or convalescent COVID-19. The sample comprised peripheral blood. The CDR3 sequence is CASARDRGLHEQFF. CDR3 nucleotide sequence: TGTGCCAGCGCGCGGGACAGGGGGCTACATGAGCAGTTCTTC.